This T cell receptor beta chain was found in a study of T-cell memory formation after mild COVID-19. Background on the study: TCR clusters were mostly confined to one donor each.

V shed 3 bases and J 4 bases; nucleotides not matched to a gene: 7. The germline V gene has CDR1 KGHDR and CDR2 SFDVKD. This CDR3 contains 16 residues. Amplification by 5'RACE using constant-segment primers produced TCR alpha and TCR beta cDNA libraries that carried sample barcodes and UMIs. One entry per CDR3 protein, called by TCRdb with MiXCR from the 5' RACE reads. The table has about 400,000 distinct CDR3 sequences, approximately 25% seen once. Study conclusions and caveats: Nothing showed for sure that second-wave clones peaking on day 37 were SARS-CoV-2 specific. Clones that got smaller from day 15 to 85 had even CD4/CD8, while clones growing later tipped toward CD4+.

This clonotype has a handful of counts. Its target is unknown. The chain has TRBV24-1 and TRBJ2-5; 10 bases map to TRBD2. The source of this sequence is an adult woman who had mild COVID-19 (a few samples of this study predate the infection). Cell type and time point are not known. The source material was PBMCs or a T cell subset sorted from them (not recorded which). As DNA, the CDR3 is TGTGCCACCAGTGATAGCGGGAGGGCCCGGGGAGAGACCCAGTACTTC. As protein: CATSDSGRARGETQYF.